The next 22 T cell receptor beta chains were all read from a single sample in a study of blood T cell repertoires in COVID-19. This table comes from immunoSEQ multiplex PCR, and its TCRdb copy is limited to in-frame clones, with some not included. The sample consists of 100,000 or so clones, approximately 91% of them appearing once. The sequenced material came from peripheral blood. The receptors were gathered from a woman aged 60-75 years with acute or convalescent COVID-19.

This clone was seen a handful of times. The chain has TRBV2 and TRBJ1-5, with D perhaps TRBD1 (5 bases). The germline V gene has CDR1 SNHLY and CDR2 FYNNEI. This CDR3 spans 16 amino acids. V was cut by 6 bases and J by 5 bases, with 20 bases left in between. The CDR3 nucleotides are TGTGCCAGCAGAGCCCGTCAAGGGGTTTCCCATCAGCCCCAGCATTTT. Protein: CASRARQGVSHQPQHF.

The chain has TRBV28 and TRBJ2-7; TRBD1 matches 8 bases. The V gene end was trimmed by 5 bases and the J gene end by 2 bases; junction bases not matched to a gene: 2. The germline gives CDR1 MDHEN, CDR2 SYDVKM. The CDR3 is 13 residues long. The CDR3 DNA reads TGTGCCAGCAGTGGACAGGGCCCCTACGAGCAGTACTTC. This encodes CASSGQGPYEQYF.

CDR3 protein: CASGLRQLNSPLHF. The CDR3, as DNA: TGTGCTAGTGGTTTGAGGCAACTAAATTCACCCCTCCACTTT. The J gene is TRBJ1-6, the V gene TRBV12-5; D not certain. With 2 bases removed from V and 7 bases from J, the gap between germline ends came to 9 bases. The CDR3 is 14 residues long. Per the germline V gene, CDR1 is LGHNT and CDR2 is FRNRAP.

The rearrangement links TRBV29-1 to TRBJ1-2, with a possible D match to TRBD1 (6 bases). Trimming stripped 3 bases from V and 0 bases from J, with 11 bases between. The CDR3 is made up of 14 amino acids. Germline CDR1 and CDR2: SQVTM and ANQGSEA. CDR3 loop: CSVDPGHTNYGYTF. The CDR3 nucleotides are TGCAGCGTTGATCCGGGACATACTAACTATGGCTACACCTTC.

The genes are TRBV27 and TRBJ1-2; D ambiguous. Trimming left V 3 bases short and J 1 base short, with 24 bases between. This CDR3 is 19 amino acids long. Germline CDR1 reads MNHEY; CDR2 reads SMNVEV (reference sequence). DNA for the CDR3: TGTGCCAGCAGTTTTCGGGTCCATTCGGCCGGTGTCCATAACTATGGCTACACCTTC. Its protein is CASSFRVHSAGVHNYGYTF.

The chain employs TRBV4-1 and TRBJ1-4; tentative D call: TRBD1 (5 bases). V shed 0 bases and J shed 3 bases, with 17 bases lying between them. From germline, CDR1 is MGHRA and CDR2 YSYEKL. CDR3 length equals 18 residues. The CDR3 protein is CASSQDSAGKFANEKLFF. The CDR3 DNA reads TGCGCCAGCAGCCAAGATAGTGCAGGGAAGTTTGCTAATGAAAAACTGTTTTTT.

The rearrangement uses TRBV19 and TRBJ1-1; D gene ambiguous. Trimming pared 0 bases from V and 6 bases from J, leaving 11 bases between. The CDR3 is 14 residues long. The germline V gene encodes CDR1 LNHDA and CDR2 SQIVND (reference sequence). CDR3 sequence: CASSIDPRTPEAFF. The CDR3 bases are TGTGCCAGTAGTATAGATCCCAGAACACCTGAAGCTTTCTTT. The variable domain in full, with the rest retrieved from reference TRBV19 and TRBJ1-1, is DGGITQSPKYLFRKEGQNVTLSCEQNLNHDAMYWYRQDPGQGLRLIYYSQIVNDFQKGDIAEGYSVSREKKESFPLTVTSAQKNPTAFYLCASSIDPRTPEAFFGQGTRLTVV.

J is TRBJ2-2 and V is TRBV3-1 (or the pseudogene TRBV3-2); D perhaps matches TRBD2 (5 bases). Germline CDR1 LGHDT, CDR2 YNNKEL (reference sequence). This CDR3 has 15 residues. V lost 1 base and J lost 3, with 9 bases in between. The CDR3 region has the DNA TGTGCCAGCAGCCAAGGAAGAGGGTACACCGGGGAGCTGTTTTTT. This sequence encodes CASSQGRGYTGELFF.

V usage is TRBV5-4 and J usage is TRBJ2-5, with TRBD2 matching over 9 bases. Germline values: CDR1 SGHNT, CDR2 YYREEE (reference sequence). Trimming cost V 0 bases and J 1 base; bases outside gene matches: 4. CDR3 size: 16 residues. This CDR3 reads CASSLGAGGFQETQYF. CDR3 coding DNA: TGTGCCAGCAGCTTGGGGGCGGGAGGGTTCCAAGAGACCCAGTACTTC.

The rearrangement joins TRBV11-2 to TRBJ1-2; D remains unclear. Germline V gives CDR1 SGHAT, CDR2 FQNNGV. The V end was cut by 1 base, the J end by 8 bases, with 11 bases between. The CDR3 length is 13 residues. CDR3 amino acids: CASSLGGWNGYTF. As DNA, the CDR3 is TGTGCCAGCAGCTTAGGAGGTTGGAACGGCTACACCTTC.

V gene TRBV27 combines with J gene TRBJ2-1, with TRBD1 identical over 7 bases. V was clipped by 4 bases and J by 3 bases; unmatched bases: 12. The CDR3 sequence is 17 residues long. Looked up from germline, CDR1 is MNHEY and CDR2 is SMNVEV (reference sequence). This chain's CDR3 is CASSYQSLGQDYNEQFF. CDR3 sequence (DNA): TGTGCCAGCAGTTACCAGTCTCTTGGACAGGACTACAATGAGCAGTTCTTC.

This clone was detected only once. This chain links TRBV5-1 with TRBJ2-2; TRBD1 might be the D (6 bases). Germline V gene sequence: CDR1 SGHRS, CDR2 YFSETQ. The CDR3 loop spans 17 amino acids. V was trimmed by 0 bases and J by 3 bases, leaving 15 bases between them. The CDR3 DNA reads as TGCGCCAGCAGCTTGGGGGGACAACTAACCCACACCGGGGAGCTGTTTTTT. Its protein product is CASSLGGQLTHTGELFF.

The V call is TRBV7-2, the J call TRBJ2-1; TRBD2 matches at 13 bases. Trimming cost V 5 bases and J 6 bases; bases outside gene matches: 7. CDR1 and CDR2 from the germline V gene are SGHTA and FQGNSA. The CDR3 loop spans 16 amino acids. The CDR3 sequence: CASSTSGRAQGNEQFF. CDR3 nucleotides: TGTGCCAGCAGCACTAGCGGGAGGGCCCAGGGCAATGAGCAGTTCTTC.

This clone has only a few counts. The chain joins TRBV4-1 to TRBJ2-1; no reliable D call. Looked up from germline, CDR1 is MGHRA and CDR2 is YSYEKL. V was clipped by 0 bases and J by 11 bases, with 14 bases between them. The CDR3 has 14 amino acids. CDR3 loop: CASSQERVDPQQFF. CDR3 nucleotide sequence: TGCGCCAGCAGCCAAGAACGGGTAGATCCGCAGCAGTTCTTC.

The rearrangement links TRBV30 to TRBJ1-6, with 8 bases that match TRBD1. The germline gives CDR1 GTSNPN, CDR2 SVGIG (reference sequence). V gave up 4 bases and J gave up 10 bases; unmatched junction bases: 6. The CDR3 sequence is 13 residues long. Written as DNA, the CDR3 is TGTGCCTGGAAAGCGGACAGGGAATCACCCCTCCACTTT. It is translated as CAWKADRESPLHF.

This chain links TRBV7-6 with TRBJ1-5; weak D call: TRBD1 (5 bases). Germline CDR1 and CDR2: SGHVS and FNYEAQ. V was clipped by 1 base and J by 4 bases, with 11 bases between them. This CDR3 contains 15 residues. As DNA, the CDR3 is TGTGCCAGCAGCTTAGAAACGCACAGGAATCAGCCCCAGCATTTT. Protein: CASSLETHRNQPQHF.

J is TRBJ2-7 and V is TRBV5-1; 13 nucleotides match TRBD2. Germline V CDR1 and CDR2: SGHRS, YFSETQ. The CDR3 has 15 residues. The V segment lost 3 bases and the J segment 4 bases; nucleotides outside the gene matches: 4. The CDR3: CASSSGLAGAYEQYV. The CDR3, as DNA: TGCGCCAGCAGCTCTGGACTAGCGGGAGCTTACGAGCAGTACGTC.

The V call is TRBV24-1, the J call TRBJ2-7, with TRBD2 identical over 14 bases. The V gene end was trimmed by 3 bases and the J gene end by 7 bases; junction bases not matched to a gene: 13. CDR1 KGHDR and CDR2 SFDVKD come from the germline V gene. CDR3 length equals 18 residues. The CDR3 DNA reads as TGTGCCACCAGTGATCCGTCCGCGACTAGCGGGAGGGCCGGGGAGCAGTACTTC. This translates into CATSDPSATSGRAGEQYF.

CDR3: CASSYGDYEQYF. CDR3 DNA sequence: TGTGCCAGCAGTTACGGGGACTACGAGCAGTACTTC. The chain employs TRBV12-3 or TRBV12-4 and TRBJ2-7; a possible D gene is TRBD2 (5 bases). Trimming cost V 4 bases and J 3 bases, with 7 bases left between them. This CDR3 is 12 amino acids long.

The rearrangement joins TRBV29-1 to TRBJ1-2; D is undetermined. The germline CDR1 and CDR2 sequences are SQVTM and ANQGSEA. V lost 6 bases and J 0 bases, leaving 8 bases between the germline ends. This CDR3 is 12 amino acids long. The CDR3 DNA is TGCAGCGTCCGCGGAGCTAACTATGGCTACACCTTC. Translating gives CSVRGANYGYTF.

V is TRBV15 and J is TRBJ1-5, with D uncertain. CDR1 and CDR2 (germline): LNHNV, YYDKDF (reference sequence). V lost 0 bases to trimming and J lost 5 bases, with 11 bases between them. There are 15 residues in the CDR3. The CDR3, as DNA: TGTGCCACCAGCAGAGATCCCAGCGGGGATCAGCCCCAGCATTTT. Translating it yields CATSRDPSGDQPQHF.

This rearrangement joins TRBV24-1 to TRBJ2-1; D unclear. The CDR3 runs 12 residues. Trimming stripped 11 bases from V and 0 bases from J, with 7 bases between. Germline lookup yields CDR1 KGHDR and CDR2 SFDVKD. CDR3 sequence (DNA): TGTGCCATGAGCCCCTCCTACAATGAGCAGTTCTTC. This codes for CAMSPSYNEQFF.